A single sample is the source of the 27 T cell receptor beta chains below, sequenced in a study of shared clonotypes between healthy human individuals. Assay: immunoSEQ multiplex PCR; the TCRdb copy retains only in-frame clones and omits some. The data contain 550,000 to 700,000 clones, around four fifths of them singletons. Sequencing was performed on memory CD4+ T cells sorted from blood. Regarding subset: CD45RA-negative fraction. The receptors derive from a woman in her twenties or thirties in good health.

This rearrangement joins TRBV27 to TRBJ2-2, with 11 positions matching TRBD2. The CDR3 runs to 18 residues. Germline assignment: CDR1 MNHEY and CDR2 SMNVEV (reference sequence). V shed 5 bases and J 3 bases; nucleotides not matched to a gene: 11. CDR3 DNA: TGTGCCAGCAGTCCTAGCGGGAGGATAGGAGAGGACACCGGGGAGCTGTTTTTT. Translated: CASSPSGRIGEDTGELFF.

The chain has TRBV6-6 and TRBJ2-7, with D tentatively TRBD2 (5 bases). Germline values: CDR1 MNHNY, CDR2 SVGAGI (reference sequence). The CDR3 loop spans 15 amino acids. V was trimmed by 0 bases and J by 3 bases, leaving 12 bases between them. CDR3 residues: CASSYSSGVGYEQYF. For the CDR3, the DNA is TGTGCCAGCAGTTACTCGAGCGGAGTTGGCTACGAGCAGTACTTC.

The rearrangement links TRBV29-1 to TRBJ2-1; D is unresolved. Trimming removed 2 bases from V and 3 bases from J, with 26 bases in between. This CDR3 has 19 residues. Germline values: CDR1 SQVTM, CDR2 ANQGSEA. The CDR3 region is CSVERVGRRLGPFYNEQFF. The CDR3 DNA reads TGCAGCGTTGAAAGGGTCGGACGTAGGTTGGGTCCGTTCTACAATGAGCAGTTCTTC.

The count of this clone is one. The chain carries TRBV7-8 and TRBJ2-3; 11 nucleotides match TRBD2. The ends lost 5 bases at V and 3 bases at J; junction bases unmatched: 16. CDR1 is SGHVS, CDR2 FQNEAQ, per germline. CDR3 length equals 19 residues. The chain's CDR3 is CASSPWSIAGGLRTDTQYF. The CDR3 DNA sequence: TGTGCCAGCAGCCCCTGGTCGATAGCGGGAGGGCTGAGGACAGATACGCAGTATTTT.

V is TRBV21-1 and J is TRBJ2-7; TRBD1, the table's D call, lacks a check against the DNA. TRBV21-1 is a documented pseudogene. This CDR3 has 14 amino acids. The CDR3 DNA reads TGTGCCAGCATCGTAGACAGGGAGAAGTACGAGCAGTACTTC. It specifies CASIVDREKYEQYF.

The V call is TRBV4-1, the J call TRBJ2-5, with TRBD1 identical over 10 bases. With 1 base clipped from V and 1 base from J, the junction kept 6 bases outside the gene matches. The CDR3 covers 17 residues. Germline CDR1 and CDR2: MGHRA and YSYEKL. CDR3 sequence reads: CASSQGTGGKFQETQYF. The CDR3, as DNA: TGCGCCAGCAGCCAAGGGACAGGGGGGAAGTTCCAAGAGACCCAGTACTTC.

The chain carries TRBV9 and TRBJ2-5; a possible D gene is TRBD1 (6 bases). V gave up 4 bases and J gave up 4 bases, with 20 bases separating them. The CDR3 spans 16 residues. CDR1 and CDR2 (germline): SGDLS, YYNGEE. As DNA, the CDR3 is TGTGCCAGCAGCCCGTCTCCCAGGGGCGGTGGAGAGACCCAGTACTTC. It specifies CASSPSPRGGGETQYF.

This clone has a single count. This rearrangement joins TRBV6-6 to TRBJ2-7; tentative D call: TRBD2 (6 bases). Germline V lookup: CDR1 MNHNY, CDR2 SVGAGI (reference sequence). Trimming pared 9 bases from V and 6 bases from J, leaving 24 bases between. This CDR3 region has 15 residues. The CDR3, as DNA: TGTGCCAGTCACAGGCCCGGGACTCCTGCTGGCGAGCAGTACTTC. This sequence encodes CASHRPGTPAGEQYF.

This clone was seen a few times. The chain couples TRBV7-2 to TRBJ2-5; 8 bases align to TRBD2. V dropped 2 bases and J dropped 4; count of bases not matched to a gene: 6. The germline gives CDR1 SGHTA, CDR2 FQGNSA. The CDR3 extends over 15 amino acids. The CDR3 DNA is TGTGCCAGCAGCTTAACCAGCGGGAGAATAGAGACCCAGTACTTC. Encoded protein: CASSLTSGRIETQYF.

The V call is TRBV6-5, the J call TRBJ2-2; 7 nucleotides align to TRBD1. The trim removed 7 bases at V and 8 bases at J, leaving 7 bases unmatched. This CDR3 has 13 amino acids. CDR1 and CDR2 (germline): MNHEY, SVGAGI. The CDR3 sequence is CASKNRGRGELFF. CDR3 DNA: TGTGCCAGCAAAAACAGGGGTAGAGGGGAGCTGTTTTTT.

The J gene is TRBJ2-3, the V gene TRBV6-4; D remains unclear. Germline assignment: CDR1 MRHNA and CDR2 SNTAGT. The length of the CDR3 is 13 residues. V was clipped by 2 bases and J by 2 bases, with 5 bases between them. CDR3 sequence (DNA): TGTGCCAGCAGTGACCCTATCACAGATACGCAGTATTTT. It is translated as CASSDPITDTQYF.

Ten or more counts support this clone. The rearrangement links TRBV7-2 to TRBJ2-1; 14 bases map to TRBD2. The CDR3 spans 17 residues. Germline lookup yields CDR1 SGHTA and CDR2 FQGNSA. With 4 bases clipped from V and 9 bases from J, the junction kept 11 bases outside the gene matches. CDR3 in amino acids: CASSWTGTSGSSGEQFF. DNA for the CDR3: TGTGCCAGCAGCTGGACCGGGACTAGCGGGAGTTCGGGTGAGCAGTTCTTC.

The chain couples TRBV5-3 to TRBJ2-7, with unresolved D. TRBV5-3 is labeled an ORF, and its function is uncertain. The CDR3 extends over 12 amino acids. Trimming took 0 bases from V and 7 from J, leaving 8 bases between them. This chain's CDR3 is CARSLGCEEQYF. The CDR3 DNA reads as TGTGCCAGAAGCTTGGGTTGTGAGGAGCAGTACTTC.

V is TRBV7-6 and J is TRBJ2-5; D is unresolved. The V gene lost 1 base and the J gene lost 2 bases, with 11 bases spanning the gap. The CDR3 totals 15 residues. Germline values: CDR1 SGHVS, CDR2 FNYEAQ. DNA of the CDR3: TGTGCCAGCAGCTTAGGGTATGGCTGGCAAGAGACCCAGTACTTC. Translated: CASSLGYGWQETQYF.

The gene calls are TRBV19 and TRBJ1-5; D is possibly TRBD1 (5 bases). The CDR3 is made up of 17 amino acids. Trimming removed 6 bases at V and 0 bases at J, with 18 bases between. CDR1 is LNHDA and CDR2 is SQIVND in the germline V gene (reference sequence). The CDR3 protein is CASRKAGRDYSNQPQHF. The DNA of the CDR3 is TGTGCCAGTAGGAAAGCAGGGCGAGATTATAGCAATCAGCCCCAGCATTTT.

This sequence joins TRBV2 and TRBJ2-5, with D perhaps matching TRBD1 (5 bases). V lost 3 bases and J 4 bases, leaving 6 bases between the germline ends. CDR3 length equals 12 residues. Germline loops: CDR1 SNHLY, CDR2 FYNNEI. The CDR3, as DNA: TGTGCCAGCAGTGATAGGGGAGAGACCCAGTACTTC. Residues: CASSDRGETQYF.

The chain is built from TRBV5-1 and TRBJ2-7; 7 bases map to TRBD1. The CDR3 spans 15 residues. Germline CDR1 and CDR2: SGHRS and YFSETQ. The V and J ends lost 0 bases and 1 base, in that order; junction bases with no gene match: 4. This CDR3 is CASSLVVTGSYEQYF. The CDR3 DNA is TGCGCCAGCAGCTTGGTAGTGACAGGGTCCTACGAGCAGTACTTC.

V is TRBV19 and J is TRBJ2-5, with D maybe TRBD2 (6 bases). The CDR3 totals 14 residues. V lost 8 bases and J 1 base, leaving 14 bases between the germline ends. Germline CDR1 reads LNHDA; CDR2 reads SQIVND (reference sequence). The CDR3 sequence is CASRDGEVQETQYF. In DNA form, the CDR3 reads TGTGCCAGTCGCGACGGGGAGGTCCAAGAGACCCAGTACTTC.

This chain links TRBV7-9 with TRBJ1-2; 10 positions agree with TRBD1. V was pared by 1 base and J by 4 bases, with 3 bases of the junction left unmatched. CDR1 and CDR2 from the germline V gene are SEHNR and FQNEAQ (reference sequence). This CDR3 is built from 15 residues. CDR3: CASSLGQGALYGYTF. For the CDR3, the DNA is TGTGCCAGCAGCTTAGGACAGGGGGCCCTCTATGGCTACACCTTC.

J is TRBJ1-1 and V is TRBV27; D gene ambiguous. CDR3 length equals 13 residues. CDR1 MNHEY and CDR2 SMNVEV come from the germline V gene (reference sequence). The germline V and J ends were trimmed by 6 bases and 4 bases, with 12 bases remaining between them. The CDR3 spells CASRRRESTEAFF. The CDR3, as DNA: TGTGCCAGCAGGAGGAGGGAATCCACTGAAGCTTTCTTT.

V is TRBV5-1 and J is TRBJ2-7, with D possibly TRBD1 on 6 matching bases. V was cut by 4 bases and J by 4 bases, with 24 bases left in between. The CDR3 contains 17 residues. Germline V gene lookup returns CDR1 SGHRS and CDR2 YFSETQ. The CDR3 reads CASSKGKSQGGSYEQYF. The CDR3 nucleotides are TGCGCCAGCAGCAAGGGAAAGTCACAGGGTGGCAGTTACGAGCAGTACTTC.

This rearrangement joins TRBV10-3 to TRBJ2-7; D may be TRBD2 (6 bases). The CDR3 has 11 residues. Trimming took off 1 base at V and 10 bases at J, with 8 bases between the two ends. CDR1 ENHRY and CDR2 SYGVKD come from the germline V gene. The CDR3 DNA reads TGTGCCATCAGTGAGTTGGAGGGACAGTACTTC. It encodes CAISELEGQYF.

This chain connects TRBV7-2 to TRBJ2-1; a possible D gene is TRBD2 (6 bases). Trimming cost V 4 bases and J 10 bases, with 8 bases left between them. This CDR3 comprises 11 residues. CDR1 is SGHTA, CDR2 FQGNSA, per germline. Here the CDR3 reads CASSSRGEQFF. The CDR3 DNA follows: TGTGCCAGCAGCTCCCGGGGGGAGCAGTTCTTC.

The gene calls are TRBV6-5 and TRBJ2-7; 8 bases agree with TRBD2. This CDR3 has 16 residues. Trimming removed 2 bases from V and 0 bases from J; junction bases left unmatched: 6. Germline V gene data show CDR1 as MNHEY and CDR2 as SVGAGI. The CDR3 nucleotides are TGTGCCAGCAGTTACCTTGCCAGCGGGAGCTCCTACGAGCAGTACTTC. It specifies CASSYLASGSSYEQYF.

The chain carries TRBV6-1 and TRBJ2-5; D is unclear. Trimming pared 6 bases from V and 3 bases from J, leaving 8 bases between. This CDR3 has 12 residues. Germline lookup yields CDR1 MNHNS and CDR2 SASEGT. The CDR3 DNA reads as TGTGCCAGCAGCCAAGTAAAAGAGACCCAGTACTTC. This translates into CASSQVKETQYF.

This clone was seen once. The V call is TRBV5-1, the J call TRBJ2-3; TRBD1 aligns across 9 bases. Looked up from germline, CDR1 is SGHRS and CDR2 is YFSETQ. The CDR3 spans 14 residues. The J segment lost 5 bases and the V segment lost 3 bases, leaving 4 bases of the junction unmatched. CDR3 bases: TGCGCCAGCAGCTACGGACAGGGGATAGATACGCAGTATTTT. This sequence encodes CASSYGQGIDTQYF.

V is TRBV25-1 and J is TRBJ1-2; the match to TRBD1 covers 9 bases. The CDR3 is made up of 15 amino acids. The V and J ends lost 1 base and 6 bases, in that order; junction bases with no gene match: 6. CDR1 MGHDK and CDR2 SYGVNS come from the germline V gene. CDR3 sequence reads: CASSESGQGKNGYTF. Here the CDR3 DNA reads TGTGCCAGCAGTGAATCCGGACAGGGGAAAAATGGCTACACCTTC.